This TCR beta chain appears in the sequencing data of a study of shared clonotypes between healthy human individuals (dated by TCRdb to about 2020). Regarding the research as a whole: Two women and a few men aged 18 to 49 years were included in the cohort. Each donor's leukapheresis produced roughly between roughly 0.85 and 10 billion PBMCs. For each donor, CD4 naive and CD4 memory were each given three plates, CD8 naive was given two plates, and CD8 memory was given one plate. To estimate repertoire size and how much clonotype sharing occurs between individuals, the study deeply sequenced the blood TCR repertoires of five or six healthy adults. To increase sequencing depth and limit assay-specific biases, different laboratories used diverse techniques to prepare libraries and sequence TCR repertoires.

About this clone itself: The target of this receptor is not known. Within one base of it there is no much larger clone, and no base qualities were kept.

Using the deep immunoSEQ assay, multiplex PCR amplified TCR CDR3 regions from genomic DNA. Extracted genomic DNA from each cell subset was distributed evenly across all wells of several immunoSEQ 96-well plates, and each plate was treated as a replicate. Each replicate PCR for sorted subsets received roughly 200 ng genomic DNA, equal to about 30,000 T cell genomes. The purified libraries were quantified using a Qubit 3.0 fluorometer, sized with a Bioanalyzer 2100, and then quantified again using the KAPA Library Quantification kit. Every immunoSEQ 96-well plate was sequenced on a separate single-read 150-cycle Illumina NextSeq 550 flow cell. The original methods were these. Because only junctional sequences without quality scores were contained in the immunoSEQ output, filtering matching that applied to full-length reads could not be performed. To assign V/J genes and CDR3, sequences were annotated using PyIR, a Python wrapper for IgBLAST v1.9, with IMGT germline references. Reads were filtered out if the reads had weak V/J assignments (E-value above 1e-6), no CDR3, stop codons, out-of-frame junctions, or ambiguous translated residues. V3J clonotypes were defined by identical inferred V gene, J gene, and CDR3 amino acid sequence. To compute the percentage overlap between repertoires, the number of shared unique clonotypes was divided by the size of the smaller repertoire. Three approaches were used to assess repertoire richness: RTK rarefaction, the Chao1 estimator, and Recon v2.1 estimates of unobserved clonotypes. For all TCRbeta clonotypes obtained by the gDNA method from several donors, generation probabilities were computed with OLGA. TCRdb holds this immuneACCESS table with in-frame rearrangements only. Some clones are missing; in checked studies, unresolved V genes explain under half, and the rest has no known cause. Clonal size and the V and J genes are those of that table, whereas D and trimming came from the DNA. The sample table records about 2.1 million clones; approximately 92% of these occur just once. The top ten clones comprise approximately 1.7% of the sample.

CDR1 and CDR2, per the germline V gene (reference sequence), are MNHEY and SMNVEV. CDR3 length: 14 amino acids, cysteine to phenylalanine. Only CDR3 DNA remains: 42 bases, in frame from the first base. Trimming leaves V shorter by 5 bases and J shorter by 3 bases, with the junction holding 7 bases beyond the gene matches. Study-wide conclusions, independent of this receptor: Based on pairwise subsampling, the degree of clonotype sharing among donors was expected to be affected by sequencing depth. Rarefaction of sorted-subset datasets indicated incomplete sequencing despite the large sequencing depth. Larger estimated clonotype richness was generally found for naive subsets than for memory subsets. Because the study included a small number of donors, the genetic and exposure-history diversity represented was limited. Compared with non-shared clonotypes, clonotypes shared by all four sorted-subset donors had higher generation probabilities. Sampling was restricted to blood, and TCR repertoires in tissue are likely to differ from TCR repertoires in blood. When a few donors were compared, the shared fraction of clonotypes was around 5% for naive CD4, less than 4% for naive CD8, 2.3% for memory CD4, and 0.4% for memory CD8.

CD8 naive samples consisted of CD45RO-negative cells that were positively selected for CCR7, yielding a CD45RA+CCR7+ population without TemRA cells. Donors were healthy HIV-negative adults with no recently reported acute infections or vaccinations. Every donor was a Caucasian adult living in Nashville, Tennessee, USA. Blood was obtained by leukapheresis, after which PBMCs were separated by Ficoll-Histopaque density gradient centrifugation and cryopreserved in liquid nitrogen vapor phase. Purity and quantity of every magnetically sorted T cell population were checked by analytical flow cytometry. Genomic DNA was isolated from every sorted fraction and measured by UV absorbance on a Nanodrop 2000c.

The TCR comes from a man between 18 and 29 years old in good health. Some clones in this sample may be carry-over from other donors' samples. The sequence links TRBV27 to TRBJ2-7; 7 central bases correspond to TRBD1. The sample consisted of naive CD8+ T cells from PBMCs. The cell subset or site label, read with the paper, signifies: CD45RA+CCR7+. The CDR3 amino acid sequence is: CASSVRQGVYEQYF. Read as DNA, the sequence is TGTGCCAGCAGTGTCAGGCAGGGGGTCTACGAGCAGTACTTC.